The rows below give T cell receptor beta chains drawn from one sample of a study of shared clonotypes between healthy human individuals. This table comes from immunoSEQ multiplex PCR, and its TCRdb copy is limited to in-frame clones, with some not included. The sample yields millions of clones, 95% seen once. Sample: naive CD4+ T cells sorted from blood. These receptors were taken from a man between 18 and 35 years old in good health. The CDR3 runs from the conserved cysteine through the conserved F or W. Fields, in order: CDR3 DNA, CDR3 protein, clone size, V gene, J gene, D gene. The D gene is left open where the match is weak. Clone size is given for some rows only: seen once, a few or many times, or a class if the clone is expanded.

cdr3_nt: TGTGCCATCAGTGAGGGAACGGTTAACTATGGCTACACCTTC
cdr3_aa: CAISEGTVNYGYTF
clone_size: NA
v_call: TRBV10-3
j_call: TRBJ1-2
d_call: NA

cdr3_nt: TGTGCCAGCAACTGGGACACTGGAAACACCATATATTTT
cdr3_aa: CASNWDTGNTIYF
clone_size: NA
v_call: TRBV2
j_call: TRBJ1-3
d_call: NA

cdr3_nt: TGTGCCAGCACTCCTCCGCCGGGGAACACTGAAGCTTTCTTT
cdr3_aa: CASTPPPGNTEAFF
clone_size: NA
v_call: TRBV27
j_call: TRBJ1-1
d_call: NA

cdr3_nt: TGCGCCAGCAGCTTGGCGCAGGTCACAGATACGCAGTATTTT
cdr3_aa: CASSLAQVTDTQYF
clone_size: NA
v_call: TRBV5-1
j_call: TRBJ2-3
d_call: NA

cdr3_nt: TGTGCCAGCAGTTACCGGACAGGGAGTGAAGCTTTCTTT
cdr3_aa: CASSYRTGSEAFF
clone_size: NA
v_call: TRBV6-5
j_call: TRBJ1-1
d_call: TRBD1

cdr3_nt: TGTGCCAGCAGCCCCCGGGCGCCAGGCCAGGGGGGCTACACCTTC
cdr3_aa: CASSPRAPGQGGYTF
clone_size: NA
v_call: TRBV28
j_call: TRBJ1-2
d_call: NA

cdr3_nt: TGTGCCAGCAGCGTAGGGGGACAGGGGAGCGTCAATGAGCAGTTCTTC
cdr3_aa: CASSVGGQGSVNEQFF
clone_size: NA
v_call: TRBV9
j_call: TRBJ2-1
d_call: TRBD1

cdr3_nt: TGTGCCAGCAGCTTTTACAACCACCATGAGCAGTTCTTC
cdr3_aa: CASSFYNHHEQFF
clone_size: NA
v_call: TRBV7-3
j_call: TRBJ2-1
d_call: NA

cdr3_nt: TGTGCCAGCAGTCAAGGGGACTACCGCACAGATACGCAGTATTTT
cdr3_aa: CASSQGDYRTDTQYF
clone_size: NA
v_call: TRBV6-6
j_call: TRBJ2-3
d_call: TRBD2

cdr3_nt: TGTGCCAGCAGCTTAGCGCGGCTAGCGGGGGGGCGGAGCACAGATACGCAGTATTTT
cdr3_aa: CASSLARLAGGRSTDTQYF
clone_size: NA
v_call: TRBV7-9
j_call: TRBJ2-3
d_call: TRBD2

cdr3_nt: TGTGCCAGCACCCTGGAGAGTAATCAGCCCCAGCATTTT
cdr3_aa: CASTLESNQPQHF
clone_size: NA
v_call: TRBV2
j_call: TRBJ1-5
d_call: NA

cdr3_nt: TGCGCCAGCAGCTTGGGGACAGTTAATTCACCCCTCCACTTT
cdr3_aa: CASSLGTVNSPLHF
clone_size: NA
v_call: TRBV5-1
j_call: TRBJ1-6
d_call: NA

cdr3_nt: TGTGCCAGTAGTTTGAACACAGATACGCAGTATTTT
cdr3_aa: CASSLNTDTQYF
clone_size: once
v_call: TRBV19
j_call: TRBJ2-3
d_call: NA

cdr3_nt: TGCGCCAGCACCTCTCAGACTAGCGGGGAAAAAGAGACCCAGTACTTC
cdr3_aa: CASTSQTSGEKETQYF
clone_size: NA
v_call: TRBV10-2
j_call: TRBJ2-5
d_call: TRBD2

cdr3_nt: TGTGCCAGCAGCGGACAAACAGGGTCTTCGGATTCACCCCTCCACTTT
cdr3_aa: CASSGQTGSSDSPLHF
clone_size: NA
v_call: TRBV5-6
j_call: TRBJ1-6
d_call: NA

cdr3_nt: TGTGCCAGCAGTTCCCGGGACAGGCGGGCCTACGAGCAGTACTTC
cdr3_aa: CASSSRDRRAYEQYF
clone_size: NA
v_call: TRBV6-6
j_call: TRBJ2-7
d_call: TRBD1

cdr3_nt: TGCAGCGATCACAGGGGCTGGAACACTGAAGCTTTCTTT
cdr3_aa: CSDHRGWNTEAFF
clone_size: NA
v_call: TRBV29-1
j_call: TRBJ1-1
d_call: TRBD1

cdr3_nt: TGTGCCAGCAGCGCGGGACTGAACACCGGGGAGCTGTTTTTT
cdr3_aa: CASSAGLNTGELFF
clone_size: NA
v_call: TRBV9
j_call: TRBJ2-2
d_call: NA

cdr3_nt: TGTGCCAGCAGTTCCGGGACTACAAAAGAGACCCAGTACTTC
cdr3_aa: CASSSGTTKETQYF
clone_size: NA
v_call: TRBV6-6
j_call: TRBJ2-5
d_call: TRBD2

cdr3_nt: TGTGCCAGCAGTCAACAGGGCCAAGAGACCCAGTACTTC
cdr3_aa: CASSQQGQETQYF
clone_size: NA
v_call: TRBV6-6
j_call: TRBJ2-5
d_call: NA

cdr3_nt: TGTGCCAGTAGTATTCCCTCGGGACACTCCTACGAGCAGTACTTC
cdr3_aa: CASSIPSGHSYEQYF
clone_size: NA
v_call: TRBV19
j_call: TRBJ2-7
d_call: NA

cdr3_nt: TGCGCCAGCAGCTTCCAACAGGGGGCAGGGCGGATGAACACTGAAGCTTTCTTT
cdr3_aa: CASSFQQGAGRMNTEAFF
clone_size: NA
v_call: TRBV5-1
j_call: TRBJ1-1
d_call: TRBD1

cdr3_nt: TGTGCCAGTAGTATGGCACAGGGGGTGAGCTCCTACGAGCAGTACTTC
cdr3_aa: CASSMAQGVSSYEQYF
clone_size: once
v_call: TRBV19
j_call: TRBJ2-7
d_call: TRBD1

cdr3_nt: TGTGCCAGCAGTGAGGGTATGGGGAATCAGCCCCAGCATTTT
cdr3_aa: CASSEGMGNQPQHF
clone_size: NA
v_call: TRBV6-4
j_call: TRBJ1-5
d_call: NA

cdr3_nt: TGTGCCAGCAGCTTATCAGGACTAGGCCTCGCTGAGCAGTTCTTC
cdr3_aa: CASSLSGLGLAEQFF
clone_size: NA
v_call: TRBV7-2
j_call: TRBJ2-1
d_call: TRBD2

cdr3_nt: TGCGCCAGCAGCTTGGTGGGAGGTGAAGCTTTCTTT
cdr3_aa: CASSLVGGEAFF
clone_size: NA
v_call: TRBV5-1
j_call: TRBJ1-1
d_call: NA

cdr3_nt: TGCAGCGTAACGCAGGGGGCGGGAGGGGCCAACGTCCTGACTTTC
cdr3_aa: CSVTQGAGGANVLTF
clone_size: NA
v_call: TRBV29-1
j_call: TRBJ2-6
d_call: TRBD1

cdr3_nt: TGTGCCAGCAGCTTCGGGCCCTTGAACACTGAAGCTTTCTTT
cdr3_aa: CASSFGPLNTEAFF
clone_size: NA
v_call: TRBV11-2
j_call: TRBJ1-1
d_call: NA

cdr3_nt: TGCGCCAGCAGCCAGGTGGGACTAGCGGTACAAGAGACCCAGTACTTC
cdr3_aa: CASSQVGLAVQETQYF
clone_size: NA
v_call: TRBV4-1
j_call: TRBJ2-5
d_call: TRBD2

cdr3_nt: TGCGCCAGCAGCCCACAGGGCTCGGAACAGCCCCAGCATTTT
cdr3_aa: CASSPQGSEQPQHF
clone_size: NA
v_call: TRBV5-1
j_call: TRBJ1-5
d_call: NA

cdr3_nt: TGTGCCAGCAGCCCAGGACTAGCTCTTGGGGAAGAGACCCAGTACTTC
cdr3_aa: CASSPGLALGEETQYF
clone_size: NA
v_call: TRBV11-1
j_call: TRBJ2-5
d_call: TRBD2

cdr3_nt: TGTGCCAGCAGTAGCCCTGGACAGGGGAGGACGCAGTACTTC
cdr3_aa: CASSSPGQGRTQYF
clone_size: NA
v_call: TRBV6-5
j_call: TRBJ2-7
d_call: TRBD1

cdr3_nt: TGCGCCAGCAGCTTGGAGGGAGGGAGTAGAGGCAATGAGCAGTTCTTC
cdr3_aa: CASSLEGGSRGNEQFF
clone_size: NA
v_call: TRBV5-1
j_call: TRBJ2-1
d_call: TRBD2

cdr3_nt: TGCGCCAGCAGCTTGGCAGGGTTGTATGGCTACACCTTC
cdr3_aa: CASSLAGLYGYTF
clone_size: NA
v_call: TRBV5-1
j_call: TRBJ1-2
d_call: NA

cdr3_nt: TGTGCCAGCTCACCAGTCAGCTACCCTAACTATGGCTACACCTTC
cdr3_aa: CASSPVSYPNYGYTF
clone_size: NA
v_call: TRBV18
j_call: TRBJ1-2
d_call: NA

cdr3_nt: TGTGCCAGCTCCCTTCAGGGAATAAATGGAAACACCATATATTTT
cdr3_aa: CASSLQGINGNTIYF
clone_size: NA
v_call: TRBV18
j_call: TRBJ1-3
d_call: NA

cdr3_nt: TGTGCCAGTAGTACCACGGGGGGGACAGCAAATCAGCCCCAGCATTTT
cdr3_aa: CASSTTGGTANQPQHF
clone_size: NA
v_call: TRBV19
j_call: TRBJ1-5
d_call: TRBD1

cdr3_nt: TGTGCCAGCAGTTCGGTCACAGGTAGAGAACCAGACTACGAGCAGTACTTC
cdr3_aa: CASSSVTGREPDYEQYF
clone_size: NA
v_call: TRBV7-6
j_call: TRBJ2-7
d_call: NA

cdr3_nt: TGTGCCTGGATGCCCGGTGGAGAGCAGTACTTC
cdr3_aa: CAWMPGGEQYF
clone_size: once
v_call: TRBV30
j_call: TRBJ2-7
d_call: NA

cdr3_nt: TGTGCCTGGAGTGAGAGAGCCAGCACAGATACGCAGTATTTT
cdr3_aa: CAWSERASTDTQYF
clone_size: NA
v_call: TRBV30
j_call: TRBJ2-3
d_call: NA

cdr3_nt: TGCGCCAGCGCCACCGGGACTTTTAACACCGGGGAGCTGTTTTTT
cdr3_aa: CASATGTFNTGELFF
clone_size: NA
v_call: TRBV5-1
j_call: TRBJ2-2
d_call: NA

cdr3_nt: TGTGCCAGCAGCCCCACAGGATTAACTAATGAAAAACTGTTTTTT
cdr3_aa: CASSPTGLTNEKLFF
clone_size: NA
v_call: TRBV7-2
j_call: TRBJ1-4
d_call: NA

cdr3_nt: TGCGCCAGCAGCCAACTGGGACAGGGGAACGGGGAGCTGTTTTTT
cdr3_aa: CASSQLGQGNGELFF
clone_size: NA
v_call: TRBV4-1
j_call: TRBJ2-2
d_call: TRBD1

cdr3_nt: TGTGCCAGCAGCCAAACGTTTGGCCCTCGGGACGAGCAGTACTTC
cdr3_aa: CASSQTFGPRDEQYF
clone_size: NA
v_call: TRBV11-2
j_call: TRBJ2-7
d_call: NA

cdr3_nt: TGTGCCAGCAGTTTATCGGCAAATCAGCCCCAGCATTTT
cdr3_aa: CASSLSANQPQHF
clone_size: NA
v_call: TRBV27
j_call: TRBJ1-5
d_call: NA

cdr3_nt: TGTGCCAGCAGTTACCTGGCCGATCAGCCCCAGCATTTT
cdr3_aa: CASSYLADQPQHF
clone_size: NA
v_call: TRBV6-5
j_call: TRBJ1-5
d_call: NA

cdr3_nt: TGTGCCAGCAGCTTGGCCGGTCTTAGGGATTCCTCCTACGAGCAGTACTTC
cdr3_aa: CASSLAGLRDSSYEQYF
clone_size: NA
v_call: TRBV5-8
j_call: TRBJ2-7
d_call: NA

cdr3_nt: TGTGCCAGCAGCCTCAACGGGGCCCAAGAGACCCAGTACTTC
cdr3_aa: CASSLNGAQETQYF
clone_size: NA
v_call: TRBV7-2
j_call: TRBJ2-5
d_call: NA

cdr3_nt: TGTGCCAGCAGCTTAGTAGGAGCGGGAGTTAGAACAGATACGCAGTATTTT
cdr3_aa: CASSLVGAGVRTDTQYF
clone_size: NA
v_call: TRBV7-2
j_call: TRBJ2-3
d_call: TRBD2

cdr3_nt: TGTGCCAGCAGTCAAGGGACAGTCCAAGAGACCCAGTACTTC
cdr3_aa: CASSQGTVQETQYF
clone_size: NA
v_call: TRBV6-6
j_call: TRBJ2-5
d_call: TRBD1

cdr3_nt: TGTGCCAGCAGCCCAACGCAGGGTTACGAGCAGTACTTC
cdr3_aa: CASSPTQGYEQYF
clone_size: NA
v_call: TRBV7-2
j_call: TRBJ2-7
d_call: NA

cdr3_nt: TGTGCCATCAGCGCCAGGCAAGAGACCCAGTACTTC
cdr3_aa: CAISARQETQYF
clone_size: NA
v_call: TRBV10-3
j_call: TRBJ2-5
d_call: NA

cdr3_nt: TGTGCCAGCACCCTAGACAGAGCGGCCTACGAGCAGTACTTC
cdr3_aa: CASTLDRAAYEQYF
clone_size: NA
v_call: TRBV11-2
j_call: TRBJ2-7
d_call: NA

cdr3_nt: TGCAGCGTTGTCACTGGGGGGCGGACAGATACGCAGTATTTT
cdr3_aa: CSVVTGGRTDTQYF
clone_size: once
v_call: TRBV29-1
j_call: TRBJ2-3
d_call: NA

cdr3_nt: TGCGCCACTGGTGGACAACTACTCGAAGCTTTCTTT
cdr3_aa: CATGGQLLEAFF
clone_size: NA
v_call: TRBV23-1
j_call: TRBJ1-1
d_call: NA

cdr3_nt: TGTGCCTGGAGTGTAGATTGGGGGAACACTGAAGCTTTCTTT
cdr3_aa: CAWSVDWGNTEAFF
clone_size: few
v_call: TRBV30
j_call: TRBJ1-1
d_call: NA

cdr3_nt: TGTGCCAGCAGTGATACAGGGGGGACCTACGAGCAGTACTTC
cdr3_aa: CASSDTGGTYEQYF
clone_size: NA
v_call: TRBV6-1
j_call: TRBJ2-7
d_call: TRBD1